This T cell receptor (beta chain) is from a study of OX40 agonist ivuxolimab in advanced cancers. Some background on the complete study: The costimulatory receptor OX40 (CD134) was targeted by ivuxolimab, a fully human IgG2 agonistic monoclonal antibody. In the dose-escalation cohort, 70% to 90% of patients were male, and the mean age was approximately 60 years with a range of roughly 20 to 80. Patients were allowed to have had prior anti-PD-1, anti-PD-L1 or anti-CTLA-4 therapy, and 40% to 45% of the dose-escalation patients had previously received checkpoint inhibitors. Partial responses occurred in three dose-escalation patients: two with cutaneous melanoma and one with hepatocellular carcinoma. Of the roughly 51 patients in dose escalation, about 20 had hepatocellular carcinoma, about 15 had melanoma, 9 had renal cell carcinoma and 9 had head and neck cancer. The paper covers the monotherapy dose-escalation part of the phase I ivuxolimab trial, which included N ≈ 50 patients. Intravenous ivuxolimab was administered to patients every 2 weeks at six dose levels: 0.01, 0.1, 0.3, 1.5, 3 and 10 mg/kg. Peripheral TCRbeta sequencing aimed to test whether ivuxolimab altered TCR sequence diversity and caused clonal T-cell expansion.

To sequence the TCRbeta CDR3 region, genomic DNA was isolated from the sorted cells. The immunoSEQ Assay was used for sequencing of TCRbeta CDR3 regions. TCRdb provides this immuneACCESS table in a form limited to in-frame rearrangements. Some clones are lacking; in checked studies, under half of them reflect an unresolved V gene, and why the rest are absent is not known. Within this sample are 80,000 or so clones, with 90% to 95% of them counted one time only. Clones ranked in the top ten supply approximately 0.3% of the sample. Remarks on this clone: What antigen it recognizes has not been identified. No base quality information exists; no much larger clone differs at one position.

The CDR3, from cysteine to phenylalanine, totals 14 residues. Only the CDR3 region is kept as DNA, spanning 42 bases read in frame from base 1. The germline ends are 21 bases apart after V is trimmed by 5 bases and J by 7 bases. CDR1 and CDR2 (GTSNPN, SVGIG) derive from the germline V gene (reference sequence). The trial excluded patients who had a history of autoimmune disease or who were on systemic immunosuppression. Peripheral blood for TCR sequencing was drawn from every dose cohort at baseline, at cycle 4 day 1 and at cycle 7 day 1. Samples came from an open-label, multicenter, first-in-human phase I dose-escalation trial of ivuxolimab. Adults with locally advanced or metastatic head and neck squamous cell, hepatocellular, melanoma or renal cell carcinoma were enrolled in the trial. Before TCR sequencing, CD4+ T cells and CD8+ T cells were sorted from peripheral blood as separate populations.

The investigation overall reported the following: In the 0.1-3.0 mg/kg groups, partial responders were among the patients with the lowest normalized peripheral clonal expansion, particularly in CD8+ T cells. After ivuxolimab, CD8+ T cells had more expanded clones than CD4+ T cells on average. The antigen specificity of the clonally expanded peripheral T cells was not determined. Low levels of normalized T-cell clonal expansion were also shown by some nonresponding patients. Clonal expansion of both CD4+ and CD8+ blood T cells was observed from baseline to week 6 at doses 0.1 to 3.0 mg/kg.

The chain is made from TRBV30 and TRBJ2-7; TRBD2 might be the D gene, on 6 matching bases. Specimen: CD4+ or CD8+ T cells sorted from blood, collected in a trial of the OX40 agonist ivuxolimab. The source is an adult with an advanced solid tumor such as melanoma, head and neck, liver or kidney cancer. CDR3 reads: CAWGWGVDSGEQYF. The sequenced DNA: TGTGCCTGGGGATGGGGGGTTGACTCTGGAGAGCAGTACTTC.